The present entry profiles one T cell receptor (beta chain) with its context. Antigen unknown. Trimming stripped 5 bases from V and 10 bases from J, with 12 bases between. The CDR3 is 11 residues long. Germline CDR1 is DFQATT and CDR2 is SNEGSKA (reference sequence). Cells were stimulated with overlapping HIV-1 Gag 15-mer peptides. Sorted nonresponding memory CD4+ T cells were CD40L-negative, CD69-negative, CD45RO-high. For around 19 hours, CD8-depleted PBMCs received anti-CD28/CD49d costimulation, a CD40-blocking antibody and enfuvirtide. The sample originates from a study of persistence of HIV-infected CD4 T cells. Study-level background: Multiple blood draws of up to about 180 mL, except a couple of donors with single leukapheresis.

The immunoSEQ assay was version 4, run in survey mode. Generated by immunoSEQ multiplex PCR, the TCRdb table keeps only in-frame clones and is missing some. The sample contains approximately 40,000 clones, about 80% of which appear only once. This TCR was sampled from an adult man with HIV who was CMV-seropositive. J is TRBJ2-1 and V is TRBV20-1; D tentatively reads TRBD1 or TRBD2 (5 bases each). This sample comprised CD4+ T cells sorted from PBMCs after roughly 17-hour stimulation, obtained from a patient who received antiretroviral therapy. CDR3 in DNA: TGCAGTGCTGAAAGGGGAGCGGAGCAGTTCTTC. Protein product: CSAERGAEQFF.